What follows is one T cell receptor (beta chain) and its context. No antigen is known for it. Using a J-beta primer mix together with a sample-barcoded 5' primer, a second PCR was run for roughly 6 to 12 cycles. Each cDNA molecule was tagged by a template-switch adaptor with 12 random nucleotides. From the 5' RACE reads, TCRdb called clonotypes with MiXCR, one entry per CDR3 protein. The data contain more than 550,000 distinct CDR3 sequences, over 20% of them singletons. This specimen belongs to a study of blood T cells in healthy people across ages. General observations from the study: TCR beta diversity per million T cells fell roughly linearly with age. Naive and antigen-experienced cells could not be conclusively compared, given unsorted PBMCs.

The CDR3 runs to 15 residues. The chain carries TRBV12-3 or TRBV12-4 and TRBJ2-7, with 11 nucleotides matching TRBD2. TRBJ2-1 matches the DNA end more closely, so the J call is doubtful. Input material: blood. This TCR was sampled from a man aged 65 to 85 in good health. In DNA form, the CDR3 reads TGTGCCAGCAGTTTACAGACTAGCGGGGACAATGAGCAGTTCTTC. This gives the protein CASSLQTSGDNEQFF.